The 27 T cell receptor beta chains below were found in one sample sequenced in a study of shared clonotypes between healthy human individuals. Repertoires were generated with immunoSEQ multiplex PCR, while TCRdb's copy carries only in-frame clones and drops some. The data hold 550,000 to 850,000 clones, with around two thirds observed a single time. Input material: memory CD4+ T cells sorted from blood. Sample subset: CD45RA-negative fraction. The receptors come from a woman aged 25 to 45 in good health.

The V call is TRBV5-4, the J call TRBJ2-7; no reliable D call. From germline, CDR1 is SGHNT and CDR2 YYREEE (reference sequence). This CDR3 has 13 residues. V lost 5 bases and J 5 bases, leaving 14 bases between the germline ends. In DNA form, the CDR3 reads TGTGCCAGCAGTCTCTCCCCTGTGAACGAGCAGTACTTC. It codes for CASSLSPVNEQYF.

This chain connects TRBV27 to TRBJ2-5, with D maybe TRBD2 (6 bases). V gave up 2 bases and J gave up 2 bases, with 18 bases separating them. Per germline, CDR1 MNHEY and CDR2 SMNVEV (reference sequence). This CDR3 comprises 17 residues. The CDR3 protein is CASSLTQVVAAQETQYF. CDR3 nucleotides: TGTGCCAGCAGTTTAACCCAGGTGGTAGCGGCACAAGAGACCCAGTACTTC.

This clone was counted only a few times. This rearrangement joins TRBV19 to TRBJ1-5, with TRBD1 identical over 7 bases. CDR1 and CDR2 from the germline V gene are LNHDA and SQIVND (reference sequence). V trimming: 3 bases; J trimming: 3 bases; junction bases outside the gene matches: 14. There are 18 residues in the CDR3. The CDR3 is CASSMGLQGNYHNQPQHF. The DNA for the CDR3 is TGTGCCAGTAGTATGGGGCTACAGGGGAACTACCACAATCAGCCCCAGCATTTT. Full variable domain (missing parts from reference TRBV19 and TRBJ1-5): DGGITQSPKYLFRKEGQNVTLSCEQNLNHDAMYWYRQDPGQGLRLIYYSQIVNDFQKGDIAEGYSVSREKKESFPLTVTSAQKNPTAFYLCASSMGLQGNYHNQPQHFGDGTRLSIL.

J is TRBJ1-3 and V is TRBV7-9, with TRBD1 matching over 7 bases. CDR1 and CDR2 (germline): SEHNR, FQNEAQ (reference sequence). The CDR3 covers 18 residues. Trimming took 5 bases from V and 1 from J; bases not matched to a gene: 14. CDR3 nucleotide sequence: TGTGCCAGCAGCGCTTACAGGGGCGAAGGACCTTCTGGAAACACCATATATTTT. It specifies CASSAYRGEGPSGNTIYF.

This chain uses TRBV19 with TRBJ2-7, with D maybe TRBD1 (6 bases). V lost 6 bases, J lost 7 bases, and 13 bases lay in between. CDR3 length equals 12 residues. In germline, CDR1 is LNHDA, CDR2 SQIVND (reference sequence). CDR3 sequence: CASSQSQGEQYF. DNA of the CDR3: TGTGCCAGTAGCCAATCTCAGGGGGAGCAGTACTTC.

The V and J genes are TRBV27 and TRBJ1-5; D is possibly TRBD1 (5 bases). Trimming shortened V by 5 bases and J by 12 bases, and 17 bases separated the two germline ends. The CDR3 is 13 residues long. The germline CDR1 and CDR2 sequences are MNHEY and SMNVEV (reference sequence). CDR3 protein: CASSTTQWGYQHF. The CDR3 region has the DNA TGTGCCAGCAGTACCACCCAATGGGGCTACCAGCATTTT.

The J gene is TRBJ1-4, the V gene TRBV6-1, with a tentative D call TRBD1 (6 bases). Germline CDR1 and CDR2: MNHNS and SASEGT. Trimming shortened V by 8 bases and J by 3 bases, and 13 bases separated the two germline ends. The CDR3 spans 14 residues. CDR3 protein: CASVPDRANEKLFF. CDR3 bases: TGTGCCAGCGTCCCGGACAGAGCTAATGAAAAACTGTTTTTT.

This rearrangement joins TRBV11-2 to TRBJ2-2; TRBD2 might be the D (5 bases). V was shortened by 8 bases and J by 2 bases, with 12 bases between the two germline ends. Germline assignment: CDR1 SGHAT and CDR2 FQNNGV. The CDR3 covers 14 residues. CDR3 protein: CASRLSVNTGELFF. The CDR3 region has the DNA TGTGCCAGCCGCCTTAGCGTTAACACCGGGGAGCTGTTTTTT.

The chain joins TRBV28 to TRBJ1-4; 9 positions match TRBD1. The J segment lost 3 bases and the V segment lost 5 bases, leaving 7 bases of the junction unmatched. There are 16 residues in the CDR3. Germline V gene sequence: CDR1 MDHEN, CDR2 SYDVKM. The CDR3 sequence: CASSLRDRASNEKLFF. As DNA, the CDR3 is TGTGCCAGCAGTCTTCGGGACAGGGCTTCTAATGAAAAACTGTTTTTT.

The rearrangement joins TRBV6-5 to TRBJ1-2; D unclear. Between the trimmed V and J ends, which lost 7 bases and 0 bases, there was a span of 9 bases. Looked up from germline, CDR1 is MNHEY and CDR2 is SVGAGI. CDR3 length equals 13 residues. CDR3 amino acids: CASTVGANYGYTF. CDR3 nucleotides: TGTGCCAGCACCGTGGGAGCTAACTATGGCTACACCTTC.

The chain recombines TRBV7-8 with TRBJ2-7; possible D gene TRBD2, 6 bases. The CDR3 sequence is 12 residues long. Looked up from germline, CDR1 is SGHVS and CDR2 is FQNEAQ. V was pared by 5 bases and J by 2 bases, with 7 bases between. The CDR3 DNA follows: TGTGCCAGCAGCCGACTAGCCTACGAGCAGTACTTC. This encodes CASSRLAYEQYF. Full variable domain (rest looked up from reference TRBV7-8 and TRBJ2-7): GAGVSQSPRYKVAKRGQDVALRCDPISGHVSLFWYQQALGQGPEFLTYFQNEAQLDKSGLPSDRFFAERPEGSVSTLKIQRTQQEDSAVYLCASSRLAYEQYFGPGTRLTVT.

The chain has TRBV18 and TRBJ1-2, with D hard to call. Per germline, CDR1 KGHSH and CDR2 LQKENI. V was pared by 0 bases and J by 7 bases, with 9 bases between. The CDR3 is 13 amino acids. The CDR3 protein is CASSPPNIGGYTF. DNA for the CDR3: TGTGCCAGCTCACCACCGAACATTGGTGGCTACACCTTC. Combining the CDR3 with reference TRBV18 and TRBJ1-2 gives the whole variable domain NAGVMQNPRHLVRRRGQEARLRCSPMKGHSHVYWYRQLPEEGLKFMVYLQKENIIDESGMPKERFSAEFPKEGPSILRIQQVVRGDSAAYFCASSPPNIGGYTFGSGTRLTVV.

The chain couples TRBV6-1 to TRBJ2-2; D uncertain. The V end was cut by 3 bases, the J end by 7 bases, with 9 bases between. The V gene's germline CDR1 is MNHNS and CDR2 SASEGT. The CDR3 has 13 residues. This chain's CDR3 is CASSDRGVGELFF. In DNA form, the CDR3 reads TGTGCCAGCAGTGACCGTGGTGTCGGGGAGCTGTTTTTT.

A few counts support this clone. V usage is TRBV19 and J usage is TRBJ2-3, with 8 positions matching TRBD2. The CDR3 has 16 amino acids. V shed 6 bases and J 0 bases; nucleotides not matched to a gene: 8. Germline V gene lookup returns CDR1 LNHDA and CDR2 SQIVND (reference sequence). This chain's CDR3 is CASRARGGRSTDTQYF. The CDR3 nucleotides are TGTGCCAGTAGGGCTAGGGGCGGGAGGAGCACAGATACGCAGTATTTT.

V gene TRBV7-3 combines with J gene TRBJ2-3; no clear D gene. This CDR3 spans 13 amino acids. The germline V and J ends were trimmed by 4 bases and 4 bases, with 9 bases remaining between them. CDR1 and CDR2 from the germline V gene are SGHTA and FQGTGA. CDR3 region: CASSSYAADTQYF. The CDR3 coding sequence is TGTGCCAGCAGCTCCTATGCCGCAGATACGCAGTATTTT. Variable domain in full (rest from reference TRBV7-3 and TRBJ2-3): GAGVSQTPSNKVTEKGKYVELRCDPISGHTALYWYRQSLGQGPEFLIYFQGTGAADDSGLPNDRFFAVRPEGSVSTLKIQRTERGDSAVYLCASSSYAADTQYFGPGTRLTVL.

This clone was counted a single time. The chain employs TRBV10-3 and TRBJ2-5, with TRBD1 matching 9 bases. The V gene end was trimmed by 5 bases and the J gene end by 5 bases; junction bases not matched to a gene: 6. The germline CDR1 and CDR2 sequences are ENHRY and SYGVKD. The CDR3 spans 14 residues. As DNA, the CDR3 is TGTGCCATCAGTCGACAGGGGGAGGGCGAGACCCAGTACTTC. Protein: CAISRQGEGETQYF.

This rearrangement joins TRBV29-1 to TRBJ1-1; perhaps TRBD1 as D (5 bases). Germline lookup yields CDR1 SQVTM and CDR2 ANQGSEA. CDR3 size: 13 residues. V was trimmed by 6 bases and J by 3 bases, leaving 14 bases between them. The CDR3 nucleotides are TGCAGCGTAGCCGGCAGCAGGGACACTGAAGCTTTCTTT. This gives the protein CSVAGSRDTEAFF.

The rearrangement uses TRBV7-7 and TRBJ2-7; TRBD1 might be the D (5 bases). The germline V gene has CDR1 SSHAT and CDR2 FNYEAQ (reference sequence). The V gene lost 5 bases and the J gene lost 1 base, with 12 bases spanning the gap. The CDR3 consists of 14 residues. The CDR3 DNA sequence: TGTGCCAGCAGCCCCCACTCAGGGTCCTACGAGCAGTACTTC. Protein sequence: CASSPHSGSYEQYF.

This clone has a count of ten or more. V gene TRBV29-1 combines with J gene TRBJ2-1, with 9 positions matching TRBD1. Germline V gene sequence: CDR1 SQVTM, CDR2 ANQGSEA. This CDR3 is built from 14 residues. V was clipped by 3 bases and J by 1 base; unmatched bases: 1. The CDR3 DNA is TGCAGCGTTGATGACAGGGGGTCCTACAATGAGCAGTTCTTC. It specifies CSVDDRGSYNEQFF.

This clone has a count of ten or more. The chain has TRBV19 and TRBJ1-5; unclear D gene. The CDR3 is made up of 14 amino acids. Trimming took 1 base from V and 6 from J, leaving 10 bases between them. CDR1 LNHDA and CDR2 SQIVND come from the germline V gene (reference sequence). The DNA for the CDR3 is TGTGCCAGTAGTATAGCTGTCGCCCCTCAGCCCCAGCATTTT. Translated, it gives CASSIAVAPQPQHF.

CDR3 in amino acids: CASSLDTHIYNEQFF. The CDR3 DNA follows: TGCGCCAGCAGCTTGGACACACACATCTACAATGAGCAGTTCTTC. V gene TRBV5-1 combines with J gene TRBJ2-1; D uncertain. Per germline, CDR1 SGHRS and CDR2 YFSETQ. Trimming took 0 bases from V and 3 from J, leaving 10 bases between them. The CDR3 is 15 residues long. Full variable domain (rest looked up from reference TRBV5-1 and TRBJ2-1): KAGVTQTPRYLIKTRGQQVTLSCSPISGHRSVSWYQQTPGQGLQFLFEYFSETQRNKGNFPGRFSGRQFSNSRSEMNVSTLELGDSALYLCASSLDTHIYNEQFFGPGTRLTVL.

The rearrangement joins TRBV7-2 to TRBJ1-1; 9 bases are shared with TRBD1. CDR1 SGHTA and CDR2 FQGNSA come from the germline V gene. The CDR3 spans 15 residues. V lost 5 bases, J lost 3 bases, and 7 bases stayed unmatched. For the CDR3, the DNA is TGTGCCAGCAGCCCCACGGGACAGGGTTACACTGAAGCTTTCTTT. Protein sequence: CASSPTGQGYTEAFF.

At least ten counts were recorded for this clone. The chain combines TRBV14 with TRBJ1-1; the D gene is possibly TRBD1 (5 bases). V lost 0 bases and J 0 bases, leaving 14 bases between the germline ends. Germline V gene lookup returns CDR1 SGHDN and CDR2 FVKESK. The CDR3 extends over 17 amino acids. For the CDR3, the DNA is TGTGCCAGCAGCCAAGATTTCGGGGGAGGGCTGAACACTGAAGCTTTCTTT. Its protein is CASSQDFGGGLNTEAFF.

This clone was recorded a few times. V and J are TRBV28 and TRBJ2-5; weak D call: TRBD1 (5 bases). There are 14 residues in the CDR3. CDR1 and CDR2 from the germline V gene are MDHEN and SYDVKM. V lost 5 bases and J lost 4, with 14 bases in between. The CDR3 nucleotides read TGTGCCAGCAGTGACAGACAGACTGGAGAGACCCAGTACTTC. Its translation is CASSDRQTGETQYF. Together with reference TRBV28 and TRBJ2-5, the CDR3 gives the full variable domain: DVKVTQSSRYLVKRTGEKVFLECVQDMDHENMFWYRQDPGLGLRLIYFSYDVKMKEKGDIPEGYSVSREKKERFSLILESASTNQTSMYLCASSDRQTGETQYFGPGTRLLVL.

This chain links TRBV29-1 with TRBJ1-1, with D unresolved. Trimming took 3 bases from V and 3 from J, leaving 5 bases between them. The germline CDR1 and CDR2 sequences are SQVTM and ANQGSEA. There are 11 residues in the CDR3. The CDR3 spells CSVESDTEAFF. In nucleotides, the CDR3 is TGCAGCGTTGAGAGCGACACTGAAGCTTTCTTT.

The rearrangement links TRBV11-2 to TRBJ2-7; D possibly corresponds to TRBD2 (6 bases). The CDR3 length is 15 residues. Germline CDR1 is SGHAT and CDR2 is FQNNGV. The V end lost 1 base, the J end lost 2 bases, and 12 bases lay between the germline ends. The CDR3 region is CASSLVGTAPYEQYF. DNA for the CDR3: TGTGCCAGCAGCTTAGTGGGGACTGCCCCCTACGAGCAGTACTTC.

This sequence joins TRBV14 and TRBJ2-1, with D hard to call. The CDR3 extends over 13 amino acids. Germline lookup yields CDR1 SGHDN and CDR2 FVKESK. Trimming left V 4 bases short and J 10 bases short, with 14 bases between. DNA of the CDR3: TGTGCCAGCAGCCTTGCCGTAGTGGGCGAGCAGTTCTTC. It codes for CASSLAVVGEQFF.